This TCR beta chain was identified in a study of glioma-infiltrating T cells. The CDR3 contains 15 residues. Germline CDR1 SGHVS, CDR2 FNYEAQ. Using RNA template, CDR3s of TCR alpha and beta were amplified with iRepertoire arm-PCR. TCRdb re-called the multiplex PCR reads with MiXCR, one entry per CDR3 protein. The table includes about 130,000 distinct CDR3 sequences, under 25% detected once. With regard to this clonotype: The junction differs from germline at one of its ends, possibly a read error.

The chain joins TRBV7-6 to TRBJ2-3; D remains ambiguous. The sequenced sample consisted of glioma tissue, nonneoplastic brain tissue, or PBMCs (not recorded which). This clonotype was obtained from a human donor with low-grade glioma or glioblastoma, undergoing nonglioma brain surgery, or in good health (not recorded which). The DNA of the CDR3 is TGTGCTAGCAGCTTAGGTCCAGCGAGGACAGATACGCAGTATTTT. Amino acids: CASSLGPARTDTQYF.